This T cell receptor beta chain was identified during a study of breast tumors, draining lymph nodes, adjacent tissues (dated by TCRdb to the mid-2010s). A note on the overall study: Breast cancer patients provided tumor, adjacent nontumor tissue and axillary lymph nodes, and the study compared the TCR beta repertoires across these three sources. The study aimed to assess the relationships and possible T-cell exchange between tumor, surrounding tissue and draining lymph node repertoires in human breast cancer.

The junction shows trimming of 4 bases on V and 7 bases on J, plus 23 bases between the germline ends. From cysteine to phenylalanine, the CDR3 is 17 amino acids long. The CDR3 DNA has 51 bases and is translated from base 1. As encoded in the germline V gene, CDR1 is LGHNA while CDR2 is YSLEER. Details on this clonotype: It lacks a known antigen. Base qualities are not recorded, but no much larger clone differs from it by a single base.

The sequencer listed for this sample is Illumina HiSeq 2000. Multiplex PCR amplification was used to generate the TCR beta chain libraries. High-throughput sequencing was used to analyze the amplified TCR beta chain products. TCRdb reran the public reads through fastp at Q25 and MiXCR, keeping productive beta chains. Records with the same CDR3 protein are collapsed into one entry carrying the most frequent genes and DNA. The sample table shows approximately 230,000 distinct CDR3 sequences, and less than 40% are seen once. The ten largest clones add up to over 3.5% of the sample. Study-level results and caveats: Tumor T-cell repertoires showed less diversity than lymph node repertoires and more diversity than nontumor tissue repertoires, and tumor T-cell repertoires showed preferential V and J gene usage. The similarity between tumor and nontumor tissue repertoires was significantly greater in luminal-like breast cancer than in basal-like breast cancer. The data were considered consistent with most tumor T cells being derived from the lymph node and subsequently expanding within tumor tissue. Rather than being directly demonstrated, the conclusion that tumor T cells originate in lymph nodes was presented as consistent with a hypothesis.

Lymph node samples were obtained from the axillary draining lymph nodes of breast cancer patients. The rearranged chain carries TRBV4-3 and TRBJ1-5; the D gene is unclear. Sequenced: axillary lymph node tissue. This TCR came from a female donor with breast cancer. Some clones in this sample may be carry-over from other donors' samples. The DNA reads TGCGCCAGCAGCCCAGGTAGGGAGATCTACTCGGAACAGCCCCAGCATTTT. Translated, it reads CASSPGREIYSEQPQHF.